This TCR beta chain was profiled in a study of cytomegalovirus exposure and HLA in healthy donors. PCR primers comprised 60 Vbeta and 13 Jbeta primers. Clones were read by immunoSEQ multiplex PCR, and TCRdb kept only the in-frame ones, dropping some. The sample carries some 130,000 clones, 60% to 80% recorded once. Germline lookup yields CDR1 SQVTM and CDR2 ANQGSEA. V gave up 0 bases and J gave up 3 bases; unmatched junction bases: 6. The CDR3 consists of 16 residues. The chain combines TRBV29-1 with TRBJ2-2; 8 nucleotides align to TRBD1. This TCR was sampled from a man aged 25-45 years in good health and CMV-seronegative. The sample comprised PBMCs. The CDR3 DNA follows: TGCAGCGTTGAAGATCTCAGGGGGCGCGACACCGGGGAGCTGTTTTTT. It yields the protein CSVEDLRGRDTGELFF.